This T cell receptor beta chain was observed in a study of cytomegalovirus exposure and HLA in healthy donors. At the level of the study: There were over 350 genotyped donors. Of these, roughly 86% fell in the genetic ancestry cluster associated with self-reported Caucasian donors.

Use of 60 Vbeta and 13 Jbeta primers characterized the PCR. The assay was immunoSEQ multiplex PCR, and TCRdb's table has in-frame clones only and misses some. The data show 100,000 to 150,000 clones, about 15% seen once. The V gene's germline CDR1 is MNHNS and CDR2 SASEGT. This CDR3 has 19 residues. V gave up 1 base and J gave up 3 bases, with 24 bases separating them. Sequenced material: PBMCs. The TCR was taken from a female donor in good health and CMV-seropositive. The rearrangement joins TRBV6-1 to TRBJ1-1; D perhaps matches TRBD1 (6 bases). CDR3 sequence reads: CASSEGRQALRGAHTEAFF. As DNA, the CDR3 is TGTGCCAGCAGTGAAGGGCGACAGGCCCTGAGGGGTGCGCACACTGAAGCTTTCTTT.